One sample yielded the 17 T cell receptor beta chains listed below, sequenced in a study of molecular identifiers for immune sequencing clone quantification. TCRdb re-derived calls from the PCR reads in MiXCR, one entry per CDR3 protein. This table has 40,000 to 50,000 distinct CDR3 sequences, approximately 21% appearing once. The source material was naive CD8+ T cells from blood, with Jurkat cell RNA spiked in. Subset here: FACS-sorted CD8+CD4-CCR7+CD45RA+ naive T cells. The receptor set was obtained from a human donor in good health. Some libraries in this study had Jurkat cell RNA spiked in.

This clonotype was counted at least ten times. J is TRBJ2-7 and V is TRBV6-5; 8 positions match TRBD1. The CDR3 is made up of 13 amino acids. Germline CDR1 MNHEY, CDR2 SVGAGI. V shed 5 bases and J 6 bases; nucleotides not matched to a gene: 6. The CDR3 here is CASSQQGEVEQYF. In DNA form, the CDR3 reads TGTGCCAGCAGTCAACAGGGGGAGGTCGAGCAGTACTTC.

In this sample, this clonotype turned up a few times. The chain is built from TRBV7-2 and TRBJ2-5; 8 bases line up with TRBD2. J lost 5 bases, V lost 5 bases, and 16 bases had no gene match. The CDR3 has 17 amino acids. Germline loops: CDR1 SGHTA, CDR2 FQGNSA. The chain's CDR3 is CASSESARSGGFETQYF. The CDR3 DNA is TGTGCCAGCAGCGAGTCAGCTCGGAGCGGGGGTTTTGAGACCCAGTACTTC. The variable domain in full, completed from reference TRBV7-2 and TRBJ2-5, reads GAGVSQSPSNKVTEKGKDVELRCDPISGHTALYWYRQSLGQGLEFLIYFQGNSAPDKSGLPSDRFSAERTGGSVSTLTIQRTQQEDSAVYLCASSESARSGGFETQYFGPGTRLLVL.

This clonotype was seen at least ten times. The rearrangement joins TRBV12-3 or TRBV12-4 to TRBJ2-2, with 12 positions matching TRBD2. CDR3 length equals 18 residues. V lost 7 bases and J lost 7; bases outside the gene matches: 16. The CDR3 loop is CASNLDLAGGPFNGELFF. DNA for the CDR3: TGTGCCAGCAATCTCGATCTAGCGGGAGGGCCGTTTAACGGGGAGCTGTTTTTT.

This clonotype was found once. The junction and the germline gene differ at one end; a read error may be behind it. This chain uses TRBV7-2 with TRBJ1-1; D gene ambiguous. This CDR3 comprises 13 residues. Germline values: CDR1 SGHTA, CDR2 FQGNSA. CDR3 protein: CANSLLGLTEAFF. CDR3 bases: TGTGCCAACAGCCTTTTGGGGTTGACTGAAGCCTTCTTT.

This clonotype was seen repeatedly, ten times or more. The gene calls are TRBV9 and TRBJ1-2; no firm D call. Germline CDR1 SGDLS, CDR2 YYNGEE. Trimming stripped 3 bases from V and 1 base from J, with 1 base between. The CDR3 spans 11 residues. The CDR3 DNA reads TGTGCCAGCAGCGATAACTATGGCTACACCTTC. The encoded protein is CASSDNYGYTF.

At least ten counts were recorded for this clonotype. The V gene is TRBV7-9, the J gene TRBJ2-4; 9 bases map to TRBD1. The V gene end was trimmed by 4 bases and the J gene end by 1 base; junction bases not matched to a gene: 8. There are 17 residues in the CDR3. Germline V lookup: CDR1 SEHNR, CDR2 FQNEAQ (reference sequence). Written as DNA, the CDR3 is TGTGCCAGCAGCTCACTTGGGGGACAGGGCGCCAAAAACATTCAGTACTTC. Translation gives CASSSLGGQGAKNIQYF.

This clonotype was recorded many times. The V call is TRBV7-3, the J call TRBJ1-1; D not certain. This CDR3 is 13 amino acids long. Trimming left V 4 bases short and J 1 base short, with 7 bases between. The germline V gene encodes CDR1 SGHTA and CDR2 FQGTGA. The CDR3 sequence: CASSSGANTEAFF. DNA for the CDR3: TGTGCCAGCAGCTCCGGCGCGAACACTGAAGCTTTCTTT.

In its sample, this clonotype was seen many times. The chain combines TRBV7-9 with TRBJ2-7; no definite D call. The CDR3 spans 13 residues. V dropped 0 bases and J dropped 4 bases, with 7 bases sitting between them. Germline V gene lookup returns CDR1 SEHNR and CDR2 FQNEAQ (reference sequence). CDR3 loop: CASSLAGVYEQYF. CDR3 DNA: TGTGCCAGCAGCTTAGCTGGGGTTTACGAGCAGTACTTC.

This sequence joins TRBV4-1 and TRBJ1-1; D unclear. Trimming removed 0 bases from V and 2 bases from J, with 10 bases in between. CDR1 and CDR2 from the germline V gene are MGHRA and YSYEKL. The CDR3 is made up of 15 amino acids. The CDR3 protein is CASSQERGANTEAFF. CDR3 in DNA: TGCGCCAGCAGCCAAGAACGGGGAGCAAACACTGAAGCTTTCTTT.

This clonotype was recorded many times. This rearrangement joins TRBV20-1 to TRBJ1-1; 9 bases are a match to TRBD1. V gave up 1 base and J gave up 12 bases; unmatched junction bases: 9. The CDR3 is made up of 13 amino acids. CDR1 DFQATT and CDR2 SNEGSKA come from the germline V gene (reference sequence). DNA of the CDR3: TGCAGTGCTAGAGTCCGGGACAGGGTGGTAACTTTCTTT. Protein product: CSARVRDRVVTFF.

The sample holds many counts of this clonotype. The V gene is TRBV20-1, the J gene TRBJ1-4; the D is unclear. The length of the CDR3 is 13 residues. V was trimmed by 5 bases and J by 5 bases, leaving 12 bases between them. The germline gives CDR1 DFQATT, CDR2 SNEGSKA (reference sequence). In DNA, the CDR3 is TGCAGTGCTTCGGGCAGGAGGAATGAAAAACTGTTTTTT. As protein: CSASGRRNEKLFF.

By frequency in the sample, this clonotype is medium-sized. The genes are TRBV5-6 and TRBJ1-1; D is ambiguous. V was clipped by 0 bases and J by 0 bases, with 9 bases between them. The CDR3 is 15 amino acids. The germline V gene has CDR1 SGHDT and CDR2 YYEEEE. The CDR3 loop reads CASSLATAMNTEAFF. Here the CDR3 DNA reads TGTGCCAGCAGCTTGGCAACAGCCATGAACACTGAAGCTTTCTTT. Looking up the rest from reference TRBV5-6 and TRBJ1-1 gives the full variable domain: DAGVTQSPTHLIKTRGQQVTLRCSPKSGHDTVSWYQQALGQGPQFIFQYYEEEERQRGNFPDRFSGHQFPNYSSELNVNALLLGDSALYLCASSLATAMNTEAFFGQGTRLTVV.

This clonotype was picked up many times. CDR3 amino acids: CASSPAPHEQYF. The DNA for the CDR3 is TGTGCCAGCAGCCCCGCCCCCCACGAGCAGTACTTC. This chain connects TRBV7-9 to TRBJ2-7; D gene ambiguous. In germline, CDR1 is SEHNR, CDR2 FQNEAQ (reference sequence). This CDR3 region has 12 residues. V lost 5 bases to trimming and J lost 5 bases, with 10 bases between them.

In its sample, this clonotype was seen many times. CDR3 region: CASRQPGHASTDTQYF. CDR3 DNA: TGTGCCAGCAGGCAACCGGGACACGCTAGCACAGATACGCAGTATTTT. This sequence joins TRBV13 and TRBJ2-3; the D gene is possibly TRBD1 (6 bases). The CDR3 is 16 residues long. The germline V gene encodes CDR1 PRHDT and CDR2 FYEKMQ (reference sequence). V was pared by 6 bases and J by 0 bases, with 16 bases between.

Many counts were recorded for this clonotype. The V call is TRBV5-6, the J call TRBJ1-5; TRBD1 might be the D (5 bases). Germline V CDR1 and CDR2: SGHDT, YYEEEE. V was clipped by 0 bases and J by 5 bases, with 18 bases between them. This CDR3 has 17 amino acids. As DNA, the CDR3 is TGTGCCAGCAGCTTGGGACAGCGTCTCGGGTATCATCAGCCCCAGCATTTT. It translates to CASSLGQRLGYHQPQHF.

Ten or more counts support this clonotype. The chain is built from TRBV11-2 and TRBJ1-1; tentatively, D is TRBD1 (5 bases). This CDR3 is built from 17 residues. Trimming took 1 base from V and 2 from J, leaving 17 bases between them. CDR1 SGHAT and CDR2 FQNNGV come from the germline V gene. The CDR3 nucleotides are TGTGCCAGCAGCTTAGGGATCGGGGCTTCATATAACACTGAAGCTTTCTTT. This codes for CASSLGIGASYNTEAFF.

This clonotype came up many times. The DNA of the CDR3 is TGTGCCAGCAGGTTTGTAGCGGGAGCTCGAGATACGCAGTATTTT. It is translated as CASRFVAGARDTQYF. The V and J genes are TRBV6-5 and TRBJ2-3; TRBD2 matches at 9 bases. The CDR3 extends over 15 amino acids. Germline-derived CDR1 and CDR2 are MNHEY and SVGAGI. The V gene end was trimmed by 6 bases and the J gene end by 5 bases; junction bases not matched to a gene: 9.